Listed below are T cell receptor beta chains from one sample, sequenced in a study of blood T cell repertoires in COVID-19. Measured with immunoSEQ multiplex PCR; TCRdb has only the in-frame clones, and not every one. Here the sample spans 100,000 to 120,000 clones, about 72% being singletons. What was sequenced was peripheral blood. All receptors derive from a woman aged 55-75 years with acute or convalescent COVID-19. Both conserved end residues are part of each CDR3. Each record gives: CDR3 protein, CDR3 DNA, clone size, D gene, V gene, J gene. D genes are given only for firm matches. Clone size is shown for a subset of rows, as once, few, many or a class of expanded clone.

CDR3: CASNSPGQNYGYTF; DNA: TGTGCCAGCAACTCCCCGGGACAGAACTATGGCTACACCTTC; size: -; D: TRBD1; V: TRBV5-4; J: TRBJ1-2
CDR3: CASSEDDRVRPLHF; DNA: TGTGCCAGCAGTGAAGATGACCGGGTGCGCCCCCTCCACTTT; size: -; D: -; V: TRBV2; J: TRBJ1-6
CDR3: CASQTGRPQETQYF; DNA: TGCGCCAGCCAGACAGGGAGACCGCAAGAGACCCAGTACTTC; size: -; D: TRBD1; V: TRBV5-1; J: TRBJ2-5
CDR3: CASSPPDGSYEQYF; DNA: TGTGCCAGCTCTCCCCCGGACGGGAGCTACGAGCAGTACTTC; size: few; D: -; V: TRBV18; J: TRBJ2-7
CDR3: CASSLLERPQHF; DNA: TGTGCCAGCAGTCTTCTGGAGCGGCCCCAGCATTTT; size: -; D: -; V: TRBV28; J: TRBJ1-5
CDR3: CASTREGKTGGQETQYF; DNA: TGTGCCAGCACGAGAGAGGGGAAGACAGGGGGCCAAGAGACCCAGTACTTC; size: -; D: TRBD1; V: TRBV2; J: TRBJ2-5
CDR3: CASNPDGLSGNTIYF; DNA: TGCGCCAGCAACCCTGACGGACTCTCTGGAAACACCATATATTTT; size: -; D: -; V: TRBV5-1; J: TRBJ1-3
CDR3: CASSSSGGYEQYF; DNA: TGTGCCAGCAGCTCATCGGGGGGCTACGAGCAGTACTTC; size: -; D: TRBD2; V: TRBV11-2; J: TRBJ2-7
CDR3: CATSRATTGPRGNYGYTF; DNA: TGTGCCACCAGCAGAGCAACGACAGGCCCAAGGGGTAACTATGGCTACACCTTC; size: -; D: -; V: TRBV15; J: TRBJ1-2
CDR3: CASSPLLVNQPQHF; DNA: TGTGCCAGCAGCCCACTGTTAGTCAATCAGCCCCAGCATTTT; size: -; D: -; V: TRBV7-2; J: TRBJ1-5